Listed here is a single T cell receptor beta chain. One end of the junction is discordant with germline, which a read error may explain. The data were taken from a study of spatial heterogeneity in lung cancer. In the study overall: The mean occurrence of each unique TCR and UMI combination in raw reads exceeded eight.

Indicated time point: sample taken at primary tumor resection. Without sorting, whole RNA was sequenced from tumor, nontumor lung or frozen PBMC. Donors were around 70 untreated early-stage non-small cell lung cancer patients. TCRdb reprocessed the 5' RACE reads with MiXCR, giving one entry per CDR3 protein. Among around 92,000 distinct CDR3 sequences, approximately 12% were seen once, and the ten largest hold just over 40%. CDR1 MNHEY and CDR2 SMNVEV come from the germline V gene (reference sequence). The CDR3 has 16 amino acids. The source material was PBMCs, sampled at surgery. This chain links TRBV27 with TRBJ2-2, with D possibly TRBD2 on 5 matching bases. The receptor was isolated from a male donor with early-stage non-small cell lung cancer. The CDR3 DNA sequence: TGTGCCAACAGTTTATCGCCCCGGGGAAACACCGGGGAGCTGTTTTTT. Translating it yields CANSLSPRGNTGELFF.